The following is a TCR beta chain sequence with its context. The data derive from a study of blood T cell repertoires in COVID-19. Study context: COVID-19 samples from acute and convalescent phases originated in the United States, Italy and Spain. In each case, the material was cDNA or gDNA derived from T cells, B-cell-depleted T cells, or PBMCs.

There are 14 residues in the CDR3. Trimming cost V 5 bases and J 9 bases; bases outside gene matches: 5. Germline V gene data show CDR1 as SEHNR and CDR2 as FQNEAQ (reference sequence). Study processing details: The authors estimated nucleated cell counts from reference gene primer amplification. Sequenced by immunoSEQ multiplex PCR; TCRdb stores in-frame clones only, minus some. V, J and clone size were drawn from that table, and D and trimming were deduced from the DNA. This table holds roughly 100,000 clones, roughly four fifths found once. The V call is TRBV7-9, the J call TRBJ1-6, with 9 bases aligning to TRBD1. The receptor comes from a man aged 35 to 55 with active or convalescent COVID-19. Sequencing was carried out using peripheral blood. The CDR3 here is CASSTGGAGSPLHF. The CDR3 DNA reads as TGTGCCAGCAGCACAGGGGGCGCAGGTTCACCCCTCCACTTT.